The entry below gives a single T cell receptor beta chain sequence along with its context. No antigen is known for it. This record comes from a study of shared clonotypes between healthy human individuals. Study observations and caveats: An expected dependence of interdonor clonotype sharing on sequencing depth was noted.

V lost 7 bases and J lost 1; bases outside the gene matches: 8. Germline V lookup: CDR1 MNHNY, CDR2 SVGAGI (reference sequence). The CDR3 length is 16 residues. Generated by immunoSEQ multiplex PCR, the TCRdb table keeps only in-frame clones and is missing some. The top ten clones hold 13% of a sample with hundreds of thousands of clones, roughly 83% of them seen once. The rearrangement links TRBV6-6 to TRBJ2-2; TRBD2 matches 8 bases. This sequence was found in a woman aged 40 to 50 in good health. Some clones in this sample may be carry-over from other donors' samples. The sequencing sample was made of PBMCs. The CDR3 loop is CASTNPSGLNTGELFF. The CDR3 DNA follows: TGTGCCAGCACCAACCCTAGCGGGCTGAACACCGGGGAGCTGTTTTTT.